This record concerns one T cell receptor (beta chain) sequence. The primer mix had 60 Vbeta and 13 Jbeta primers. Using immunoSEQ multiplex PCR, the repertoire was profiled, and TCRdb retains in-frame clones only, with some absent. There are around 150,000 clones in the sample; over 80% occur only once, and about 2% lies in the top ten. This record comes from a study of cytomegalovirus exposure and HLA in healthy donors. Germline V gene sequence: CDR1 SGHRS, CDR2 YFSETQ. V was clipped by 1 base and J by 1 base; unmatched bases: 6. The CDR3 runs to 16 residues. The source is a human donor in good health. Sequenced material: PBMCs. V is TRBV5-1 and J is TRBJ1-1; 8 bases fit TRBD1. The CDR3 loop is CASSLMRQGSNTEAFF. CDR3 DNA: TGCGCCAGCAGCTTGATGAGACAGGGGTCGAACACTGAAGCTTTCTTT.